This entry is about one T cell receptor (beta chain). The antigen is undetermined. These data are taken from a study of cytomegalovirus exposure and HLA in healthy donors. Broader study findings: Using the classifier, cytomegalovirus status was reportedly diagnosed with high specificity and sensitivity. The study labeled approximately 150 TCR beta chains cytomegalovirus-associated.

This CDR3 spans 14 amino acids. The V segment lost 6 bases and the J segment 3 bases; nucleotides outside the gene matches: 8. CDR1 and CDR2 from the germline V gene are MNHEY and SVGAGI. The protocol was immunoSEQ multiplex PCR, while the TCRdb copy is restricted to in-frame clones and leaves out a portion. The sample records some 150,000 clones, about 86% being singletons. The clonotype was recovered from a human donor in good health. The specimen sequenced was PBMCs. The gene calls are TRBV6-5 and TRBJ2-7; TRBD1 agrees at 7 bases. The CDR3 sequence is CASSDRDRGYEQYF. The CDR3 DNA reads as TGTGCCAGCAGCGATCGGGACAGAGGCTACGAGCAGTACTTC.